By share, the clone carrying this T cell receptor beta chain counts as large. Repertoires were generated with immunoSEQ multiplex PCR, while TCRdb's copy carries only in-frame clones and drops some. The sample lists some 2,500 clones, roughly two fifths seen once, with 12% in the top ten. With V trimmed by 8 bases and J by 4 bases, 8 bases remained unmatched. The CDR3 spans 14 residues. CDR1 and CDR2 (germline): LNHDA, SQIVND (reference sequence). This sample was taken from a study of T cells in localized non-small cell lung cancer. The TCR originated in a male donor older than 55 with stage I squamous cell lung carcinoma. This rearrangement joins TRBV19 to TRBJ1-5; 7 nucleotides line up with TRBD1. This specimen consisted of lung tumor tissue, obtained before any cancer treatment. The chain's CDR3 is CASDTRDSNQPQHF. CDR3 DNA: TGTGCCAGTGACACCCGGGACAGTAATCAGCCCCAGCATTTT. Full variable domain (outside the CDR3, taken from reference TRBV19 and TRBJ1-5): DGGITQSPKYLFRKEGQNVTLSCEQNLNHDAMYWYRQDPGQGLRLIYYSQIVNDFQKGDIAEGYSVSREKKESFPLTVTSAQKNPTAFYLCASDTRDSNQPQHFGDGTRLSIL.